In this sample, the clone carrying this T cell receptor (beta chain) turned up a few times. The antigen is undetermined. The source of the sample is a study of T cells in Graves' hyperthyroidism and ophthalmopathy. Study-wide results and caveats: Most clonotypes expanded in thyroid above 0.001 were likewise present in blood. A 13 V-J model separated ophthalmopathy from stable hyperthyroidism.

TCR beta CDR3 sequences were amplified from RNA transcripts. The HTBI set primed first-round TCR CDR3 RT-PCR. TCRdb reprocessed the multiplex PCR reads with MiXCR, giving one entry per CDR3 protein. The table has hundreds of thousands of distinct CDR3 sequences, around 15% seen once. The ends lost 6 bases at V and 0 bases at J; junction bases unmatched: 5. This CDR3 is 15 amino acids long. From germline, CDR1 is SGHTS and CDR2 YDEGEE. This clonotype was obtained from a woman in her late teens or twenties with Graves' hyperthyroidism. Sequenced: blood. This chain connects TRBV5-8 to TRBJ1-1; 10 nucleotides match TRBD1. CDR3 DNA: TGTGCCAGCATCCGACAGGGGGCCTTGAACACTGAAGCTTTCTTT. Protein: CASIRQGALNTEAFF.